The 10 T cell receptor beta chains reported below all come from one sample, sequenced in a study of blood T cell repertoires in COVID-19 (dated by TCRdb to between 2020 and 2021). Library preparation employed the immunoSEQ multiplex PCR assay. TCRdb re-hosts the immuneACCESS table, in-frame sequences only. Its copies lack some clones; in the studies checked, an unresolved V gene accounts for under half of them, and the cause for the rest is not known. Across this sample there are a few hundred thousand clones, with 70% to 85% seen only once. Approximately 15% of the sample rests with the top ten. Sequencing input: PBMCs or T cells enriched from blood (not recorded which). The receptors were sampled from a man aged 35 to 55 who had recovered from COVID-19.

This clone was recorded only once. The chain recombines TRBV11-2 with TRBJ1-5; 7 bases line up with TRBD1. The germline V gene has CDR1 SGHAT and CDR2 FQNNGV. CDR3 length: 18 amino acids. V lost 5 bases and J lost 0; bases outside the gene matches: 13. This CDR3 reads CASSQGGGGPYSNQPQHF. DNA for the CDR3: TGTGCCAGCAGCCAAGGGGGCGGAGGCCCATATAGCAATCAGCCCCAGCATTTT.

This clone showed up just a few times. The rearrangement joins TRBV5-1 to TRBJ1-1; possibly TRBD1 for D (6 bases). V was trimmed by 2 bases and J by 0 bases, leaving 11 bases between them. The germline V gene encodes CDR1 SGHRS and CDR2 YFSETQ. The CDR3 has 15 amino acids. The CDR3 is CASSFLGGLNTEAFF. In DNA form, the CDR3 reads TGCGCCAGCAGCTTCCTTGGGGGCTTGAACACTGAAGCTTTCTTT.

The rearrangement joins TRBV6-5 to TRBJ2-7, with 8 bases matching TRBD1. Germline V CDR1 and CDR2: MNHEY, SVGAGI. The junction had 14 bases not matched to a gene; V was cut back by 7 bases and J by 6 bases. The CDR3 has 15 amino acids. The CDR3, as DNA: TGTGCCAGCACCAAAACCCGGGGACAGGTGCTCGAGCAGTACTTC. Translation: CASTKTRGQVLEQYF.

This clone was observed once. This chain uses TRBV9 with TRBJ1-4; 10 positions agree with TRBD1. CDR1 and CDR2 from the germline V gene are SGDLS and YYNGEE. The CDR3 is 15 residues long. V gave up 3 bases and J gave up 5 bases; unmatched junction bases: 4. In DNA, the CDR3 is TGTGCCAGCAGCGCGGGACAGGGGTTCAATGAAAAACTGTTTTTT. Translated: CASSAGQGFNEKLFF.

The rearrangement uses TRBV24-1 and TRBJ2-7; tentatively, D is TRBD1 (7 bases). V was trimmed by 4 bases and J by 2 bases, leaving 11 bases between them. Germline V gene sequence: CDR1 KGHDR, CDR2 SFDVKD. The CDR3 runs to 14 residues. Here the CDR3 DNA reads TGTGCCACCAGTGACAGGGGGGCCCCCTACGAGCAGTACTTC. Translation: CATSDRGAPYEQYF.

The J gene is TRBJ1-1, the V gene TRBV4-2, with no clear D. Germline assignment: CDR1 LGHNA and CDR2 YNFKEQ. The length of the CDR3 is 13 residues. V dropped 1 base and J dropped 11 bases, with 14 bases sitting between them. In nucleotides, the CDR3 is TGTGCCAGCAGCCAAGGCGGCGAAGACGGGGCTTTCTTT. This codes for CASSQGGEDGAFF.

This chain joins TRBV9 and TRBJ1-1; tentative D call: TRBD1 (5 bases). This CDR3 comprises 13 residues. The germline CDR1 and CDR2 sequences are SGDLS and YYNGEE. V was trimmed by 0 bases and J by 7 bases, leaving 10 bases between them. For the CDR3, the DNA is TGTGCCAGCAGCGTAGAGACAGTAGGTGAAGCTTTCTTT. This encodes CASSVETVGEAFF.

The chain couples TRBV7-9 to TRBJ1-4; the D is unclear. The CDR3 has 11 residues. Germline V gene data show CDR1 as SEHNR and CDR2 as FQNEAQ (reference sequence). The germline V and J ends were trimmed by 2 bases and 11 bases, with 6 bases remaining between them. In DNA, the CDR3 is TGTGCCAGCAGCTTATCTGCGAAACTGTTTTTT. This encodes CASSLSAKLFF.

The V call is TRBV4-3, the J call TRBJ2-7; D perhaps matches TRBD1 (5 bases). V dropped 0 bases and J dropped 3 bases, with 9 bases sitting between them. The length of the CDR3 is 14 residues. Per the germline V gene, CDR1 is LGHNA and CDR2 is YSLEER. The CDR3 DNA reads TGCGCCAGCAGCCAAGACAGGGCGCTCTACGAGCAGTACTTC. It specifies CASSQDRALYEQYF.

This rearrangement joins TRBV5-1 to TRBJ2-6; D may be TRBD2 (5 bases). CDR1 is SGHRS, CDR2 YFSETQ, per germline. Trimming took 2 bases from V and 0 from J, leaving 6 bases between them. The CDR3 sequence is 15 residues long. CDR3 sequence (DNA): TGCGCCAGCAGCTTTGGGAGCTCTGGGGCCAACGTCCTGACTTTC. This gives the protein CASSFGSSGANVLTF. Together with reference TRBV5-1 and TRBJ2-6, the CDR3 gives the full variable domain: KAGVTQTPRYLIKTRGQQVTLSCSPISGHRSVSWYQQTPGQGLQFLFEYFSETQRNKGNFPGRFSGRQFSNSRSEMNVSTLELGDSALYLCASSFGSSGANVLTFGAGSRLTVL.